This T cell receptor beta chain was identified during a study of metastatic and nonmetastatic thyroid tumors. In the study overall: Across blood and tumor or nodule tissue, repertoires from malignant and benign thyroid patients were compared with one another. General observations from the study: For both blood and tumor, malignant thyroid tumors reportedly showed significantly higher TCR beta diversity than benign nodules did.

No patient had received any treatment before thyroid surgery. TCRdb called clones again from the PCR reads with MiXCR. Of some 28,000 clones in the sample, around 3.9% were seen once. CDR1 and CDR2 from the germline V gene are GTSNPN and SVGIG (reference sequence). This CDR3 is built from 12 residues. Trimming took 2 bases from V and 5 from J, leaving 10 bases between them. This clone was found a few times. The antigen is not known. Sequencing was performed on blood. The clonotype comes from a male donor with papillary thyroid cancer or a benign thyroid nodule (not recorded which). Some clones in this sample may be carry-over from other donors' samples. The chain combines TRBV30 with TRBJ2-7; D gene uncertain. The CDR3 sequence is CAWSKTGNEQYF. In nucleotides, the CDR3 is TGTGCCTGGAGTAAAACTGGGAACGAGCAGTACTTC.